This T cell receptor beta chain derives from a study of T-cell reconstitution after alpha-beta-depleted transplantation in children. Unique molecular identifiers featured in how the TCRbeta library was prepared. TCRdb re-called the PCR reads with MiXCR, one entry per CDR3 protein. This table holds a few hundred thousand distinct CDR3 sequences, approximately 9.9% found once. The clonotype was recovered from a human donor who donated a stem cell graft to a child with SCID. The sample in question was PBMCs from the stem cell graft donor, obtained from the stem cell graft.

The DNA for the CDR3 is TGTGCCAGCAGAGGACAATTCGGTGAAGCTTTCTTT. Protein: CASRGQFGEAFF. The chain joins TRBV7-9 to TRBJ1-1, with D possibly TRBD1 on 5 matching bases. This CDR3 comprises 12 residues. Germline V lookup: CDR1 SEHNR, CDR2 FQNEAQ (reference sequence). V was trimmed by 6 bases and J by 7 bases, leaving 12 bases between them.